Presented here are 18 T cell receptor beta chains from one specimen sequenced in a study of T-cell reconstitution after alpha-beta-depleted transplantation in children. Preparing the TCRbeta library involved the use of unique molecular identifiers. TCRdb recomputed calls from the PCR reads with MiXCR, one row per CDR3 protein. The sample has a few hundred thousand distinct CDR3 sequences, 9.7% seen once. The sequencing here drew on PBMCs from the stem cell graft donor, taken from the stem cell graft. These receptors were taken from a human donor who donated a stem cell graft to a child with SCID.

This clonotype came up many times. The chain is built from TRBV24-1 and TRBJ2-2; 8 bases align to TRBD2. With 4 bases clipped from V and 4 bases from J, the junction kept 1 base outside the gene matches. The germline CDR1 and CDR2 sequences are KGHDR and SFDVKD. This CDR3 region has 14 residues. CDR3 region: CATSEAGGTGELFF. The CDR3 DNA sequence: TGTGCCACCAGTGAGGCGGGGGGCACCGGGGAGCTGTTTTTT.

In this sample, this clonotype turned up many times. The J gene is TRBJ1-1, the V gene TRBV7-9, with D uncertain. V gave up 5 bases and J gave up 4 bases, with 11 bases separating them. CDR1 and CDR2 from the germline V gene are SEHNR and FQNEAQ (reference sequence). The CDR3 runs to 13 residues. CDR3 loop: CASSRSGSTEAFF. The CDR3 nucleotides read TGTGCCAGCAGCCGAAGCGGCAGCACTGAAGCTTTCTTT.

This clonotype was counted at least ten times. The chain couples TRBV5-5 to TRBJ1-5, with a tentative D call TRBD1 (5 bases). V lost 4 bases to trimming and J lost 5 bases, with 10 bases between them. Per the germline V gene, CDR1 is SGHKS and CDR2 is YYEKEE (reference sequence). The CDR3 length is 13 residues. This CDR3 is CASSPGPDQPQHF. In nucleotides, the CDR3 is TGTGCCAGCAGCCCGGGACCCGATCAGCCCCAGCATTTT.

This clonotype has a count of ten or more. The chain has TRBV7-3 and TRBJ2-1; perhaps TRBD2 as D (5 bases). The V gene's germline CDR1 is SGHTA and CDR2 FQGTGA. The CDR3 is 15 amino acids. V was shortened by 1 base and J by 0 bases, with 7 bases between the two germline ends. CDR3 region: CASSLNGGSYNEQFF. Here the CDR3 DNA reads TGTGCCAGCAGCTTAAACGGAGGCTCCTACAATGAGCAGTTCTTC.

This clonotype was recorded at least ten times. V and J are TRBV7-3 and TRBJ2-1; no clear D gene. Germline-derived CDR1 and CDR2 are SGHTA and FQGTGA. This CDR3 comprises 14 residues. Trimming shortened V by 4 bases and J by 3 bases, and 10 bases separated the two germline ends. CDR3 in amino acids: CASSSGKNYNEQFF. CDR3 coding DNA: TGTGCCAGCAGCTCGGGCAAAAACTACAATGAGCAGTTCTTC.

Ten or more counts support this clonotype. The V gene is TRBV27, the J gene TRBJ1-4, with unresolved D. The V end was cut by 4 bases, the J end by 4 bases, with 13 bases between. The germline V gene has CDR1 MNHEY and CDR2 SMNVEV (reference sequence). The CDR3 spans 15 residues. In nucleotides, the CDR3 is TGTGCCAGCAGTTCCCCCCACGATCTTAATGAAAAACTGTTTTTT. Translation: CASSSPHDLNEKLFF. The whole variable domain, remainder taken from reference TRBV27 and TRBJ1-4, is EAQVTQNPRYLITVTGKKLTVTCSQNMNHEYMSWYRQDPGLGLRQIYYSMNVEVTDKGDVPEGYKVSRKEKRNFPLILESPSPNQTSLYFCASSSPHDLNEKLFFGSGTQLSVL.

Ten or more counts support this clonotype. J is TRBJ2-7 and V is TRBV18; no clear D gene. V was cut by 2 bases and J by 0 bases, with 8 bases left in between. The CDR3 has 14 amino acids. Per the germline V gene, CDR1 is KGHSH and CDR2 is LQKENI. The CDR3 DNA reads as TGTGCCAGCTCACCAGACATGAACTCCTACGAGCAGTACTTC. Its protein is CASSPDMNSYEQYF.

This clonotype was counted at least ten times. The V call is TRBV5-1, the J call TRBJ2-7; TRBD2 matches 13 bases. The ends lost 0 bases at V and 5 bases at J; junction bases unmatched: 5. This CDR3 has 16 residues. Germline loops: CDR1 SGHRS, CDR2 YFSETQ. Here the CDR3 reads CASSLDRLAGGNEQYF. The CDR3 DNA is TGCGCCAGCAGCTTGGATAGACTAGCGGGGGGAAACGAGCAGTACTTC.

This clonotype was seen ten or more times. As DNA, the CDR3 is TGCGCCAGCAGCCTTGGACCGGCCCAAGAGACCCAGTACTTC. This codes for CASSLGPAQETQYF. This chain joins TRBV5-1 and TRBJ2-5; D remains unclear. V shed 4 bases and J shed 1 base, with 11 bases lying between them. The germline gives CDR1 SGHRS, CDR2 YFSETQ. The CDR3 is made up of 14 amino acids.

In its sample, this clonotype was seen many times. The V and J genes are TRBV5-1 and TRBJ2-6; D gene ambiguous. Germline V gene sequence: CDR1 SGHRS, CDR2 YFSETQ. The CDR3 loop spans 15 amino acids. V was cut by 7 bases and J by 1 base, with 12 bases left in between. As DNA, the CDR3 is TGCGCCAGCGCGCTAACTGATTCTGGGGCCAACGTCCTGACTTTC. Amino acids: CASALTDSGANVLTF.

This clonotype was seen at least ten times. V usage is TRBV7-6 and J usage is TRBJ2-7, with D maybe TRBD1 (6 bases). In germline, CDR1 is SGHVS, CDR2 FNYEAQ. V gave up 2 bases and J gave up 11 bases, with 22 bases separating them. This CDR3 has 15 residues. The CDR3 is CASSLNRDTTLEKYF. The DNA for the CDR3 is TGTGCCAGCAGCTTAAATCGGGACACCACACTTGAAAAGTACTTC.

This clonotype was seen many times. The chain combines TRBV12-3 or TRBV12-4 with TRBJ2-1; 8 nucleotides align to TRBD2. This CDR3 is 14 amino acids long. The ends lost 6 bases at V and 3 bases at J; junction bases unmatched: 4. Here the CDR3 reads CASSPGGLYNEQFF. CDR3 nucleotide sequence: TGTGCCAGCAGCCCGGGGGGGCTCTACAATGAGCAGTTCTTC.

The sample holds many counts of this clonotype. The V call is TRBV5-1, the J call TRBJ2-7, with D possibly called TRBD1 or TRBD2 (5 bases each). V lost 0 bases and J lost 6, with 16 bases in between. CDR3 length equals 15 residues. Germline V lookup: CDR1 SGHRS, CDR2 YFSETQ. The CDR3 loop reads CASSLGPGRASEQYF. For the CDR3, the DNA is TGCGCCAGCAGCTTGGGTCCGGGACGGGCCTCCGAGCAGTACTTC.

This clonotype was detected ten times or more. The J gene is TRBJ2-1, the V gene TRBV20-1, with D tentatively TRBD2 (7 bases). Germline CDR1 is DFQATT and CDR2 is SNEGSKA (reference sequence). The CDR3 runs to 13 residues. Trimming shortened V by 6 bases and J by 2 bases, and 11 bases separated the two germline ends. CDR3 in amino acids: CSARGDTYNEQFF. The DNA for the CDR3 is TGCAGTGCCCGGGGGGACACCTACAATGAGCAGTTCTTC.

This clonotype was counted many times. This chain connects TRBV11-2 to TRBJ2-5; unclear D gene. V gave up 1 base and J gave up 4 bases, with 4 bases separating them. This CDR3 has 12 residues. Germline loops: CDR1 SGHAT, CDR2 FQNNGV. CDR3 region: CASSLVGETQYF. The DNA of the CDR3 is TGTGCCAGCAGCTTAGTTGGAGAGACCCAGTACTTC.

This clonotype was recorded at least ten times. CDR3 amino acids: CASSSNSGNTIYF. The CDR3 coding sequence is TGTGCCAGCAGCTCGAACTCTGGAAACACCATATATTTT. The V call is TRBV12-3 or TRBV12-4, the J call TRBJ1-3, with D unresolved. Trimming cost V 6 bases and J 0 bases, with 6 bases left between them. CDR3 length: 13 residues.

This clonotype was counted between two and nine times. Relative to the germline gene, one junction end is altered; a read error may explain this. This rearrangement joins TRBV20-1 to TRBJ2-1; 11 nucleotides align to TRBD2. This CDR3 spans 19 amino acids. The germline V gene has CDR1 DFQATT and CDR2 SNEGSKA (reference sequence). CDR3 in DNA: TGCTGTGCCGCCCGGACTAGCGGGTCGTCCCTCAGCTCCTACAATGAGCAGTTCTTC. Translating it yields CCAARTSGSSLSSYNEQFF.

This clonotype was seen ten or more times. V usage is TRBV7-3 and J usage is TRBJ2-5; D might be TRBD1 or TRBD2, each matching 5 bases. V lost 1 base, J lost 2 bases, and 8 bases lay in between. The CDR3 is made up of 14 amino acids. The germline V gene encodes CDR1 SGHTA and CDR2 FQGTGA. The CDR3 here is CASSLSGGQETQYF. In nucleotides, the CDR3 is TGTGCCAGCAGCTTAAGTGGGGGTCAAGAGACCCAGTACTTC.